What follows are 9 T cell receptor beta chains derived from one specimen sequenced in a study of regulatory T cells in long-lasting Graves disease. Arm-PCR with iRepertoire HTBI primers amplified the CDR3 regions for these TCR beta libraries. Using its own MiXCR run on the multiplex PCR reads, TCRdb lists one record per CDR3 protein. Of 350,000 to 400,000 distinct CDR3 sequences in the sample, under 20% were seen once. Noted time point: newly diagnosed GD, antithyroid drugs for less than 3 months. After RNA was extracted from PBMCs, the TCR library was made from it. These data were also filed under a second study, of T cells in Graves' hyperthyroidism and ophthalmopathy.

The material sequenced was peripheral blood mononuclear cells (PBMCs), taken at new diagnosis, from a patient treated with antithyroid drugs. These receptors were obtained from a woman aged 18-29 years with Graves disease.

In nucleotides, the CDR3 is TGTGCCACCCGACGAGCGAGTAGCGGTGGCGGGGAGCTGTTTTTT. Translating it yields CATRRASSGGGELFF. V and J are TRBV6-1 and TRBJ2-2; D possibly corresponds to TRBD2 (6 bases). The CDR3 contains 15 residues. Germline V gene lookup returns CDR1 MNHNS and CDR2 SASEGT. The V and J ends lost 10 bases and 7 bases respectively, with 22 bases between them.

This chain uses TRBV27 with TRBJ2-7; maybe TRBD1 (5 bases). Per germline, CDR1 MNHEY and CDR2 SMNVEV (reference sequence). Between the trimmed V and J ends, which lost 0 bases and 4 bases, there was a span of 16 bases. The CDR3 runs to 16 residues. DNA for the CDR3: TGTGCCAGCAGTTTATCGGGGCTAGAAATTTCTTACGAGCAGTACTTC. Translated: CASSLSGLEISYEQYF.

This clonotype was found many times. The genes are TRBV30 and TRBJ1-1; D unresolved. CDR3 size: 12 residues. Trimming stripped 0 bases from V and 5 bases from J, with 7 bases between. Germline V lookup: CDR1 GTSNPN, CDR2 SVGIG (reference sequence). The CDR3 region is CAWSVLGTEAFF. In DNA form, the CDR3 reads TGTGCCTGGAGTGTATTAGGAACTGAAGCTTTCTTT. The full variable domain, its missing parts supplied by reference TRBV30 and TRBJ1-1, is SQTIHQWPATLVQPVGSPLSLECTVEGTSNPNLYWYRQAAGRGLQLLFYSVGIGQISSEVPQNLSASRPQDRQFILSSKKLLLSDSGFYLCAWSVLGTEAFFGQGTRLTVV.

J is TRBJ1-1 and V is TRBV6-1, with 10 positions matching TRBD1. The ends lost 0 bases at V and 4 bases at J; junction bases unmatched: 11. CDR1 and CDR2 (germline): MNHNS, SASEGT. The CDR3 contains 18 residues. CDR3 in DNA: TGTGCCAGCAGTGAAGCCGACAGGGGGCGGATGTACGGCACTGAAGCTTTCTTT. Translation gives CASSEADRGRMYGTEAFF.

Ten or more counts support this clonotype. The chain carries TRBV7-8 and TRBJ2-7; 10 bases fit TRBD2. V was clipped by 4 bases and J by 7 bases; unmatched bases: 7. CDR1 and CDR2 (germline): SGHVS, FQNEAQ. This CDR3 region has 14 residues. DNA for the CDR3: TGTGCCAGCAGCTCACAGGGACTAGCGTCAGAGCAGTACTTC. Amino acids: CASSSQGLASEQYF.

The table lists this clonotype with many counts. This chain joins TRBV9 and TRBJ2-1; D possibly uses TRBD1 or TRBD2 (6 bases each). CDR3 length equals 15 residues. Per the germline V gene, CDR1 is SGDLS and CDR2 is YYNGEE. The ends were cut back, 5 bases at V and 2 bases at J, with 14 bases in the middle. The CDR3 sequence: CASRSGGGPYNEQFF. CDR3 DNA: TGTGCCAGCAGGTCCGGGGGCGGACCCTACAATGAGCAGTTCTTC.

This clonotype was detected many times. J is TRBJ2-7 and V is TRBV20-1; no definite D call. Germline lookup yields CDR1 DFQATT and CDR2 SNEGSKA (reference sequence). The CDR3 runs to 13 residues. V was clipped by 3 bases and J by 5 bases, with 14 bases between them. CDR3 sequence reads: CSASPPLDDEQYF. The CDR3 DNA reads TGCAGTGCTAGTCCCCCCCTAGACGACGAGCAGTACTTC.

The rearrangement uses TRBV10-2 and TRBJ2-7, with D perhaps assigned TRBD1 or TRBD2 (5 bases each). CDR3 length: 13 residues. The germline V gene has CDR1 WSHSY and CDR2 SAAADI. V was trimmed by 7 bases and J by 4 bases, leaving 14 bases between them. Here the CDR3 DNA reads TGCGCCAGCAACCGGGACGTGGTGTACGAGCAGTACTTC. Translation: CASNRDVVYEQYF.

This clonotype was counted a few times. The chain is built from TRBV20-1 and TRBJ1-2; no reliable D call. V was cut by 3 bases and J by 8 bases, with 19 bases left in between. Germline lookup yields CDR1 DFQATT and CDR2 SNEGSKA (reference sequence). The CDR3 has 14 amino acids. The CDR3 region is CSASTVRWEKGYTF. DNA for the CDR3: TGCAGTGCTAGTACAGTCCGGTGGGAGAAGGGCTACACCTTC.